These 15 T cell receptor beta chains originate from one sample sequenced in a study of T cells after yellow fever vaccination. TCRdb itself ran the 5' RACE reads through MiXCR, one entry per CDR3 protein. The sample contains roughly 110,000 distinct CDR3 sequences, under 9% of which appear only once. Here the sequenced sample was CD8+ T cells sorted from PBMCs, taken 45 days after the yellow fever booster vaccination. The receptors were gathered from a young man who received the YFV17D yellow fever vaccine.

This clonotype was recorded many times. This sequence joins TRBV20-1 and TRBJ2-5; a weak D match, TRBD2 (5 bases). The CDR3 loop spans 15 amino acids. The germline gives CDR1 DFQATT, CDR2 SNEGSKA (reference sequence). V was shortened by 0 bases and J by 1 base, with 12 bases between the two germline ends. The chain's CDR3 is CSARDLRVGQETQYF. CDR3 nucleotides: TGCAGTGCTAGAGATCTGCGGGTGGGCCAAGAGACCCAGTACTTC.

This clonotype was counted many times. The chain uses TRBV12-3 or TRBV12-4 and TRBJ1-2; the D gene is possibly TRBD1 (6 bases). The V end was cut by 1 base, the J end by 1 base, with 7 bases between. CDR3 length equals 14 residues. The CDR3 DNA reads as TGTGCCAGCAGTTTAGAACAGGGTAACTATGGCTACACCTTC. Amino acids: CASSLEQGNYGYTF.

This clonotype came up many times. V is TRBV29-1 and J is TRBJ2-6; 8 bases match TRBD2. CDR3 length: 13 residues. V shed 6 bases, J shed 3 bases, and the junction held 1 base outside the gene matches. The germline V gene has CDR1 SQVTM and CDR2 ANQGSEA. The CDR3 is CSVAGVGANVLTF. The CDR3 nucleotides are TGCAGCGTAGCGGGGGTTGGGGCCAACGTCCTGACTTTC.

This clonotype was seen at least ten times. The chain uses TRBV20-1 and TRBJ2-1; TRBD2 matches at 7 bases. CDR1 is DFQATT, CDR2 SNEGSKA, per germline (reference sequence). The V segment lost 8 bases and the J segment 2 bases; nucleotides outside the gene matches: 9. CDR3 length: 14 residues. This CDR3 reads CSRVAGAAYNEQFF. As DNA, the CDR3 is TGCAGTAGAGTGGCGGGAGCCGCCTACAATGAGCAGTTCTTC.

The table lists this clonotype with many counts. The V gene is TRBV5-6, the J gene TRBJ2-7; D ambiguous. V was shortened by 6 bases and J by 3 bases, with 10 bases between the two germline ends. The germline V gene encodes CDR1 SGHDT and CDR2 YYEEEE. The CDR3 length is 12 residues. The CDR3 DNA reads as TGTGCCAGCAACTTTGGGGTCTACGAGCAGTACTTC. It codes for CASNFGVYEQYF.

The sample holds many counts of this clonotype. The rearrangement links TRBV10-3 to TRBJ2-1; D unresolved. Germline CDR1 is ENHRY and CDR2 is SYGVKD. CDR3 length equals 11 residues. V was cut by 2 bases and J by 6 bases, with 2 bases left in between. The CDR3 reads CAISEANEQFF. The CDR3 DNA is TGTGCCATCAGTGAGGCCAATGAGCAGTTCTTC.

This clonotype was observed many times. This chain links TRBV6-5 with TRBJ1-1; TRBD1 is a possible D gene (6 bases). V lost 0 bases and J 5 bases, leaving 13 bases between the germline ends. Germline V CDR1 and CDR2: MNHEY, SVGAGI. The CDR3 has 15 amino acids. The CDR3 DNA follows: TGTGCCAGCAGTTACTCACGACAGGCACCTACTGAAGCTTTCTTT. This codes for CASSYSRQAPTEAFF.

This clonotype appeared many times. The V and J genes are TRBV20-1 and TRBJ2-2, with 7 bases identical to TRBD2. The germline V gene has CDR1 DFQATT and CDR2 SNEGSKA (reference sequence). The CDR3 is 13 amino acids. The V segment lost 6 bases and the J segment 2 bases; nucleotides outside the gene matches: 3. CDR3 in DNA: TGCAGTGCGGCGGGAGCAAACACCGGGGAGCTGTTTTTT. Translated, it gives CSAAGANTGELFF.

This clonotype has a count of ten or more. CDR3 sequence reads: CSARGRQVNEQFF. The CDR3 bases are TGCAGTGCTAGGGGGAGGCAGGTCAATGAGCAGTTCTTC. The chain joins TRBV20-1 to TRBJ2-1; tentative D call: TRBD2 (6 bases). The V and J ends lost 3 bases and 6 bases respectively, with 12 bases between them. The germline V gene encodes CDR1 DFQATT and CDR2 SNEGSKA (reference sequence). CDR3 length: 13 residues.

This clonotype appeared many times. This rearrangement joins TRBV20-1 to TRBJ2-1; 11 bases agree with TRBD2. The V gene's germline CDR1 is DFQATT and CDR2 SNEGSKA (reference sequence). This CDR3 has 19 amino acids. V shed 6 bases and J 8 bases; nucleotides not matched to a gene: 24. CDR3 in amino acids: CSAPPGVGSGRATFYEQFF. CDR3 DNA: TGCAGTGCGCCCCCAGGGGTGGGTAGCGGGAGGGCAACTTTCTATGAGCAGTTCTTC.

There are many counts of this clonotype. The chain recombines TRBV7-3 with TRBJ2-2; 10 bases agree with TRBD2. CDR3 length: 13 amino acids. Losses at the gene ends were 6 bases for V and 7 bases for J; bases not matched to a gene: 2. The germline CDR1 and CDR2 sequences are SGHTA and FQGTGA. CDR3 amino acids: CASRVAGGGELFF. The CDR3, as DNA: TGTGCCAGCAGAGTAGCGGGAGGCGGGGAGCTGTTTTTT.

This clonotype has at least ten counts. The genes are TRBV4-3 and TRBJ2-7, with D unclear. Trimming took 0 bases from V and 6 from J, leaving 15 bases between them. The CDR3 consists of 15 residues. Germline CDR1 LGHNA, CDR2 YSLEER. CDR3 coding DNA: TGCGCCAGCAGCCAAGATCCCCTCCCGGTGGGCGAGCAGTACTTC. Its translation is CASSQDPLPVGEQYF.

This clonotype has a count of ten or more. V gene TRBV15 combines with J gene TRBJ2-1; 9 nucleotides line up with TRBD2. Germline CDR1 and CDR2: LNHNV and YYDKDF (reference sequence). V lost 2 bases, J lost 2 bases, and 4 bases stayed unmatched. CDR3 length: 16 amino acids. The CDR3 region is CATSRLAGVPYNEQFF. The CDR3 nucleotides are TGTGCCACCAGCAGATTAGCGGGAGTTCCCTACAATGAGCAGTTCTTC.

This clonotype was observed at least ten times. The rearrangement joins TRBV7-9 to TRBJ2-7; 7 bases are shared with TRBD2. The CDR3 sequence is 16 residues long. CDR1 and CDR2 from the germline V gene are SEHNR and FQNEAQ (reference sequence). V lost 7 bases and J lost 2; bases outside the gene matches: 14. The CDR3 sequence: CASIGGEGRSTYEQYF. In DNA form, the CDR3 reads TGTGCCAGCATTGGCGGGGAGGGCCGGTCAACCTACGAGCAGTACTTC.

This clonotype appeared many times. The chain carries TRBV6-2 or TRBV6-3 and TRBJ1-5; D unresolved. CDR1 MNHEY and CDR2 SVGEGT come from the germline V gene. Trimming took 2 bases from V and 2 from J, leaving 7 bases between them. The CDR3 contains 14 residues. The CDR3 DNA follows: TGTGCCAGCAGTTACATTCAAGGCAATCAGCCCCAGCATTTT. Protein sequence: CASSYIQGNQPQHF.